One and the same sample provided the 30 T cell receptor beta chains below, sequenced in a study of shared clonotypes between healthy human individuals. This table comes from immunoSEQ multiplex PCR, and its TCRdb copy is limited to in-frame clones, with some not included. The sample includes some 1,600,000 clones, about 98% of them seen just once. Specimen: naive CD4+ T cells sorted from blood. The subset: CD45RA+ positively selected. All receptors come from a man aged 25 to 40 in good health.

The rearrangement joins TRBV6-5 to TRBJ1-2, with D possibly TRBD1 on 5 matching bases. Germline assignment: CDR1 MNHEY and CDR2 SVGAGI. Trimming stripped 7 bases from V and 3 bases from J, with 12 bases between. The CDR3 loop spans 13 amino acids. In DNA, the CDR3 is TGTGCCAGCAAAACAGGAGGGGACTATGGCTACACCTTC. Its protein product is CASKTGGDYGYTF.

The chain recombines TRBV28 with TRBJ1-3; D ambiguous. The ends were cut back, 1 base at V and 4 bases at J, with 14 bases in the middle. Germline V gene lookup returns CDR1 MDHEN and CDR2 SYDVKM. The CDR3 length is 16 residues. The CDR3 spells CASSLLPARAGNTIYF. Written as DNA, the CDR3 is TGTGCCAGCAGTTTATTGCCGGCCCGAGCGGGAAACACCATATATTTT.

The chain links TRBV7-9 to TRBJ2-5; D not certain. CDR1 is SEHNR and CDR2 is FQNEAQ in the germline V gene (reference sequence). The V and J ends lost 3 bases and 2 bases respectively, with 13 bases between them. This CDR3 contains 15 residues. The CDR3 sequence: CASSFGTVMQETQYF. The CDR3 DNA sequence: TGTGCCAGCAGCTTTGGAACAGTAATGCAAGAGACCCAGTACTTC.

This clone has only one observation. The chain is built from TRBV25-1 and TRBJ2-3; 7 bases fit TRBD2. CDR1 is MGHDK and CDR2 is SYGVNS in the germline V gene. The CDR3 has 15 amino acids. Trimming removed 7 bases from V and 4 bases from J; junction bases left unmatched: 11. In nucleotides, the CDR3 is TGTGCCAGCATGTTAGCGGGCGAACGTCCAGATACGCAGTATTTT. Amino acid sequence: CASMLAGERPDTQYF.

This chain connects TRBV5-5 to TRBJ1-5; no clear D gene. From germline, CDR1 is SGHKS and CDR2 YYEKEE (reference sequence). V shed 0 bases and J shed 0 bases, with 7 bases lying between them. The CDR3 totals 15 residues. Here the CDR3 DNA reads TGTGCCAGCAGCTTGGGTTGGAATAGCAATCAGCCCCAGCATTTT. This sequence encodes CASSLGWNSNQPQHF.

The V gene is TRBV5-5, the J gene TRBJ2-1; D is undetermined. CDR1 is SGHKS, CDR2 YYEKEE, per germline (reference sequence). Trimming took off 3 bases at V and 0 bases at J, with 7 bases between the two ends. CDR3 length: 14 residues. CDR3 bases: TGTGCCAGCAGCTCATCCCACTCCTACAATGAGCAGTTCTTC. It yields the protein CASSSSHSYNEQFF.

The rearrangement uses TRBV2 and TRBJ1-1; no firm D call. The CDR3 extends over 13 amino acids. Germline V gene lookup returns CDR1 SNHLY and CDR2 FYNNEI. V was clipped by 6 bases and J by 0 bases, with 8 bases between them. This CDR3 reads CASRRDLNTEAFF. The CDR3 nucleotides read TGTGCCAGCAGGCGGGATTTGAACACTGAAGCTTTCTTT.

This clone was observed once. CDR3 residues: CASSVRQGAGNQPQHF. In DNA form, the CDR3 reads TGTGCCAGCAGTGTCCGACAGGGGGCCGGCAATCAGCCCCAGCATTTT. This rearrangement joins TRBV6-1 to TRBJ1-5; 10 bases map to TRBD1. J gave up 2 bases and V 4 bases, and 5 bases lay outside the gene matches. Germline assignment: CDR1 MNHNS and CDR2 SASEGT. The CDR3 totals 16 residues.

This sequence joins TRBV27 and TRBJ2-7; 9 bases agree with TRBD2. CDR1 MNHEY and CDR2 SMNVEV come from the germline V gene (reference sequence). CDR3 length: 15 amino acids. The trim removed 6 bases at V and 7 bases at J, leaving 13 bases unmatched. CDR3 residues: CASRGGTSIRGEQYF. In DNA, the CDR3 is TGTGCCAGCAGGGGAGGGACTAGCATTCGTGGAGAGCAGTACTTC.

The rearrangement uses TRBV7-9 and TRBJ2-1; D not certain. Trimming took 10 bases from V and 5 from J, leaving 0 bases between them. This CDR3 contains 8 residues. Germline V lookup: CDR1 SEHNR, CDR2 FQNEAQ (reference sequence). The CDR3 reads CANNEQFF. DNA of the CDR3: TGTGCCAACAATGAGCAGTTCTTC.

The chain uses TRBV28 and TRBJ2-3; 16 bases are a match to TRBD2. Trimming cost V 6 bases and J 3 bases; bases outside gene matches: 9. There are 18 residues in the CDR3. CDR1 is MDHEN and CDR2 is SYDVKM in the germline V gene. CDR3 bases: TGTGCCAGCAGACCCCCGGGACTAGCGGGAGGGCCGACAGATACGCAGTATTTT. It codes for CASRPPGLAGGPTDTQYF.

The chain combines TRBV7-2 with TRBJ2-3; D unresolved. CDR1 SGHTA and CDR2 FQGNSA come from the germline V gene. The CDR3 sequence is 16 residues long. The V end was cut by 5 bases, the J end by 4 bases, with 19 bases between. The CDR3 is CASSPGSGSLSDTQYF. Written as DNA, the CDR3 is TGTGCCAGCAGCCCCGGGTCCGGGTCCCTCTCAGATACGCAGTATTTT.

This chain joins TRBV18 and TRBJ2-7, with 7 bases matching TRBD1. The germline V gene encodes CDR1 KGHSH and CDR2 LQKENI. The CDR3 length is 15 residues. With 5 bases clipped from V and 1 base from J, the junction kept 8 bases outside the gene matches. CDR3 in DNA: TGTGCCAGCTCATCCGACAGGGCGAAATCCTACGAGCAGTACTTC. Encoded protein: CASSSDRAKSYEQYF.

The CDR3 region has the DNA TGTGCCAGCAGCCAAGTTAGGGGGAATCAGCCCCAGCATTTT. Translating it yields CASSQVRGNQPQHF. The chain has TRBV16 and TRBJ1-5; possible D gene TRBD1, 6 bases. V was pared by 2 bases and J by 4 bases, with 9 bases between. Germline V gene sequence: CDR1 KGHSY, CDR2 FQNENV. The CDR3 extends over 14 amino acids.

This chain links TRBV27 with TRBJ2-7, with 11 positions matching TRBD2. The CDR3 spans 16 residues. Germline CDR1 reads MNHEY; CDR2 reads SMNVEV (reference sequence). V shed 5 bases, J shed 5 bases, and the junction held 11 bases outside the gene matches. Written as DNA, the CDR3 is TGTGCCAGCAGTCCAGTAGCGGGAGGGCCCGGCAACGAGCAGTACTTC. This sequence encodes CASSPVAGGPGNEQYF.

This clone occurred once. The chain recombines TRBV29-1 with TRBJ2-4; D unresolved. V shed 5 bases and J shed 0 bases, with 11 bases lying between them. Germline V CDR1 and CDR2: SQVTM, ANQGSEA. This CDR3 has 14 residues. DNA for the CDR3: TGCAGCGTTTCAGGACGGCTAGCCAAAAACATTCAGTACTTC. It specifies CSVSGRLAKNIQYF.

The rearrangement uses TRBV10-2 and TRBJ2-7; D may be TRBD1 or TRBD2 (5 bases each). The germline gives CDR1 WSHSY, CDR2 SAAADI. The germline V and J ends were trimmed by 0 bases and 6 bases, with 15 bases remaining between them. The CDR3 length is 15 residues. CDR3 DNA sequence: TGCGCCAGCAGTGAGTCGGGGGAGTGGTTCTCCGAGCAGTACTTC. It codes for CASSESGEWFSEQYF.

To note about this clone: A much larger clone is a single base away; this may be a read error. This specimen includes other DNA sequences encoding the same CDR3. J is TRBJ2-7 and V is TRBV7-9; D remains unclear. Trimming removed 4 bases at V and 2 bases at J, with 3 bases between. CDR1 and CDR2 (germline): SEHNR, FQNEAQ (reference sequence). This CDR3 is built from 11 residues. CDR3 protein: CASSSPYEQYF. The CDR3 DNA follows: TGTGCCAGCAGCTCCCCCTACGAGCAGTACTTC.

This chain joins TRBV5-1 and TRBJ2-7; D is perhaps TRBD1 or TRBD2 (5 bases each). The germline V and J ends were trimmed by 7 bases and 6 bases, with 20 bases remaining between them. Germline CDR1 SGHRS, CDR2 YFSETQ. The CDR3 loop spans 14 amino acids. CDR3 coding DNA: TGCGCCAGCCGACCCACTAGACAGTTATCCGAGCAGTACTTC. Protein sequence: CASRPTRQLSEQYF.

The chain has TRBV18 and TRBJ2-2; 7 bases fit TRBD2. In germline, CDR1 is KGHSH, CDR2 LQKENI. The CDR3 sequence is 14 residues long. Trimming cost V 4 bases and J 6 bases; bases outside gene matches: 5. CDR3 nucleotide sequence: TGTGCCAGCTCACGAGATCGGGGGGCCGGGGAGCTGTTTTTT. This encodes CASSRDRGAGELFF.

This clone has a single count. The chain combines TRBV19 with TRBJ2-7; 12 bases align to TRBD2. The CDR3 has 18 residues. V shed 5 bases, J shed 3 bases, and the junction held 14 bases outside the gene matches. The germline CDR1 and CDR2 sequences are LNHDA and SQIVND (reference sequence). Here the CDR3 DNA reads TGTGCCAGTAGTGGAGGACTAGCGGGAACGGTCAAACTCTACGAGCAGTACTTC. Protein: CASSGGLAGTVKLYEQYF.

The CDR3 loop is CASSLAGARSYNEQFF. The CDR3 DNA reads TGTGCCAGCAGCTTGGCCGGGGCTAGATCCTACAATGAGCAGTTCTTC. This chain links TRBV5-6 with TRBJ2-1; D could derive from TRBD1 or TRBD2 (5 bases each). Germline V lookup: CDR1 SGHDT, CDR2 YYEEEE. V was cut by 0 bases and J by 1 base, with 11 bases left in between. The CDR3 contains 16 residues.

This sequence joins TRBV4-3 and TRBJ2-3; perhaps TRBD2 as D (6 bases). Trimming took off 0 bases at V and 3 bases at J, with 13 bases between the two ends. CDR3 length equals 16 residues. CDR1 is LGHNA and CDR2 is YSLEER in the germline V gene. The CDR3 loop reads CASSQDLLAATDTQYF. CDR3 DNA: TGCGCCAGCAGCCAAGATTTATTAGCGGCTACAGATACGCAGTATTTT.

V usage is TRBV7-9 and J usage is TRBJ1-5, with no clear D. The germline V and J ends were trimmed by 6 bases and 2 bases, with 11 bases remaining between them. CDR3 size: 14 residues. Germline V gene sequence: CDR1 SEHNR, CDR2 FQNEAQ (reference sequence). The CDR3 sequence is CASSSAPGNQPQHF. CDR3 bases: TGTGCCAGCAGTTCCGCGCCAGGCAATCAGCCCCAGCATTTT.

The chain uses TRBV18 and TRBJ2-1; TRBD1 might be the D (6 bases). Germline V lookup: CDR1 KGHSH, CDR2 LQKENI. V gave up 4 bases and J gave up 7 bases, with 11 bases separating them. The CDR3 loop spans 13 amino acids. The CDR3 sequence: CASSQQDRNEQFF. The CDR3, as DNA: TGTGCCAGCTCACAACAAGACAGGAATGAGCAGTTCTTC.

The CDR3 sequence: CASSYLSMGPPSVQYF. CDR3 coding DNA: TGTGCCAGCAGCTATCTCAGTATGGGACCTCCGTCTGTCCAGTACTTC. The J gene is TRBJ2-5, the V gene TRBV5-6, with D perhaps assigned TRBD1 or TRBD2 (5 bases each). Trimming removed 3 bases at V and 10 bases at J, with 25 bases between. This CDR3 region has 16 residues. Per germline, CDR1 SGHDT and CDR2 YYEEEE.

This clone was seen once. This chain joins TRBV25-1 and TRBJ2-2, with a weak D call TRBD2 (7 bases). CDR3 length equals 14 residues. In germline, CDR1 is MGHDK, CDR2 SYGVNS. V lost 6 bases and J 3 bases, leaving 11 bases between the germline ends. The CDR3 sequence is CASRGGAHTGELFF. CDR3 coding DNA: TGTGCCAGCAGAGGGGGGGCGCACACCGGGGAGCTGTTTTTT.

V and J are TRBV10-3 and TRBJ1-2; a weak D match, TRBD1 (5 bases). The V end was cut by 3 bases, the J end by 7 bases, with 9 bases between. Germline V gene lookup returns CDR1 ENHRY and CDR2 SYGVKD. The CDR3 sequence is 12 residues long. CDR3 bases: TGTGCCATCAGTGACAGGGACGGTGGCTACACCTTC. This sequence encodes CAISDRDGGYTF.

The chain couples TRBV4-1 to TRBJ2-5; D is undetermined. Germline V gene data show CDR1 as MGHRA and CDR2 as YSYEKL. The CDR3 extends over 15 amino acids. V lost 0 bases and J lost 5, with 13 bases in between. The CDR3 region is CASSQEFGSRETQYF. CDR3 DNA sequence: TGCGCCAGCAGCCAAGAGTTCGGTAGCCGGGAGACCCAGTACTTC.

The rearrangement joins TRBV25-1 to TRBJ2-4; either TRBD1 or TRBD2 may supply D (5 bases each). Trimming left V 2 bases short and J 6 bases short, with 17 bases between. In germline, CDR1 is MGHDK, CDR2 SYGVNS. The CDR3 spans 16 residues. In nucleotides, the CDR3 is TGTGCCAGCAGTGAAGGACTCAGGGCCCTGGGAAACATTCAGTACTTC. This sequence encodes CASSEGLRALGNIQYF.